Sequencing of this TCR beta chain was carried out in a study of blood T cell repertoires in COVID-19. CDR3 length equals 12 residues. Between the trimmed V and J ends, which lost 3 bases and 5 bases, there was a span of 7 bases. The protocol was immunoSEQ multiplex PCR, while the TCRdb copy is restricted to in-frame clones and leaves out a portion. Among 150,000 to 200,000 clones listed, around 82% were seen once. This clonotype was obtained from a man aged 40-50 years who had recovered from COVID-19. The sequenced sample was PBMCs or T cells enriched from blood (not recorded which). The rearrangement uses TRBV12-3 or TRBV12-4 and TRBJ2-5; TRBD2 might be the D (5 bases). Here the CDR3 DNA reads TGTGCCAGCAGTTTCGGGGTTGAGACCCAGTACTTC. It is translated as CASSFGVETQYF.